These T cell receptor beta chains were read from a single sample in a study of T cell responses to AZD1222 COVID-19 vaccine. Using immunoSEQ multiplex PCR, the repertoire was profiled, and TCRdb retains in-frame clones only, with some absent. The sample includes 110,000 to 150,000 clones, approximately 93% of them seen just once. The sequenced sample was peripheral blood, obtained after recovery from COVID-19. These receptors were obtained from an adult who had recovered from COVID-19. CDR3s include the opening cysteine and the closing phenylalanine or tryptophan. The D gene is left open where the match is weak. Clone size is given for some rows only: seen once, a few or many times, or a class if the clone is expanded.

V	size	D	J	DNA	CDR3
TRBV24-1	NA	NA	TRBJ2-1	TGTGCCACCAGTGATTCTACAGGGGGGGGGCCTGAGCAGTTCTTC	CATSDSTGGGPEQFF
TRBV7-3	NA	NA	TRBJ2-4	TGTGCCAGCAGCTTAAGAGGGACGGTAAAACCTCTAGCCAAAAACATTCAGTACTTC	CASSLRGTVKPLAKNIQYF
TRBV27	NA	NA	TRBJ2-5	TGTGCCAGCAGTTATGGCAGGGAAGAGACCCAGTACTTC	CASSYGREETQYF
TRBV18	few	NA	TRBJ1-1	TGTGCCAGCTCACCAGCGGAGAACACTGAAGCTTTCTTT	CASSPAENTEAFF
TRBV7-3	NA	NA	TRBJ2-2	TGTGCCAGCAGCTTTACCGGGGACTTTAACACCGGGGAGCTGTTTTTT	CASSFTGDFNTGELFF
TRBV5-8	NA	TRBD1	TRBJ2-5	TGTGCCAGCAGCCGACAGGGAGAGACCCAGTACTTC	CASSRQGETQYF
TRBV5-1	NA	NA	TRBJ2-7	TGCGCCAGCAGCTTGGTCGCAGGGGCCTACGAGCAGTACTTC	CASSLVAGAYEQYF
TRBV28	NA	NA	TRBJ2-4	TGTGCCAGCAGCCCTGGACACGCGAGGGACATTCAGTACTTC	CASSPGHARDIQYF
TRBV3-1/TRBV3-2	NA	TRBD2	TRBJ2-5	TGTGCCAGCAGCCGGCATGGGGAGGGCCAAGAGACCCAGTACTTC	CASSRHGEGQETQYF
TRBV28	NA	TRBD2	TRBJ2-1	TGTGCCAGCAGTTTACAGTCAGAAGCGGGAGGTGGGGATGAGCAGTTCTTC	CASSLQSEAGGGDEQFF
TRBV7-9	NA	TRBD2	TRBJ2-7	TGTGCCAGCAGCCCCTCCGGGACTAGCGTCAGATACGGCTACGAGCAGTACTTC	CASSPSGTSVRYGYEQYF
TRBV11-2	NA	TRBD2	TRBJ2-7	TGTGCCAGCAGCCCCCTAGCGGGAGGGGTCTACGAGCAGTACTTC	CASSPLAGGVYEQYF
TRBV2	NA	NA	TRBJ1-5	TGTGCCAGCAAGTTCGAGGGGAATCAGCCCCAGCATTTT	CASKFEGNQPQHF
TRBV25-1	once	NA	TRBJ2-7	TGTGCCAGCGGGACGGATTTCGGGATCTACGAGCAGTACTTC	CASGTDFGIYEQYF
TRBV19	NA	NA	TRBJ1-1	TGTGCCAGTAGTATAAAAGTGAACACTGAAGCTTTCTTT	CASSIKVNTEAFF
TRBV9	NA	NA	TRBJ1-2	TGTGCCAGCAGCGGGAGGGTAGCTAACTATGGCTACACCTTC	CASSGRVANYGYTF
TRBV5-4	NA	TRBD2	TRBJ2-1	TGTGCCAGCAGCTTGGGAGGATCTAGCGGAACCTACAATGAGCAGTTCTTC	CASSLGGSSGTYNEQFF
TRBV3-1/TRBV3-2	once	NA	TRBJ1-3	TGTGCCAGCAGCCAACCCAGGGGACTCTCCGGAAACACCATATATTTT	CASSQPRGLSGNTIYF
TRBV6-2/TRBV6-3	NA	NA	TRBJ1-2	TGTGCCAGCAGTGTGGGGGTAGTCTATGGCTACACCTTC	CASSVGVVYGYTF
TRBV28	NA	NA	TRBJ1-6	TGTGCCAGCAGGGTATTAAGCTCCTATAATTCACCCCTCCACTTT	CASRVLSSYNSPLHF
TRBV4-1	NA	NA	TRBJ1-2	TGCGCCAGCAGCCATCTCCTATCAGGAGACTATGGCTACACCTTC	CASSHLLSGDYGYTF
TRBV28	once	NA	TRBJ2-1	TGTGCCAGCAGTGCACGGACAGATAGGCTGAATGAGCAGTTCTTC	CASSARTDRLNEQFF
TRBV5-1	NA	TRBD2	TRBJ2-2	TGCGCCAGCAGATCCAGCGGGAGGGCGGACGGGGAGCTGTTTTTT	CASRSSGRADGELFF
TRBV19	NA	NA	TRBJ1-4	TGTGCCAGTAGGCCCCAGCAAGGGACTAATGAAAAACTGTTTTTT	CASRPQQGTNEKLFF
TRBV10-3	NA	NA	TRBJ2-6	TGTGCCATCAGTGAGGGGGGCGCTGGGGCCAACGTCCTGACTTTC	CAISEGGAGANVLTF
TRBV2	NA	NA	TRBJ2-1	TGTGCCAGCAGTGATTGGTCCGGAAATTCCTACAATGAGCAGTTCTTC	CASSDWSGNSYNEQFF
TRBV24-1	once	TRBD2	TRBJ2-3	TGTGCCACGTCCGGGACTAGATGGGGGAAGACAGATACGCAGTATTTT	CATSGTRWGKTDTQYF
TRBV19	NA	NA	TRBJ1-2	TGTGCCAGCAAACTTGGGGACTATGGCTACACCTTC	CASKLGDYGYTF
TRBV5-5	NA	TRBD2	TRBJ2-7	TGTGCCAGCAGCCCATCGGGACTAGCGAAAACGGACGAGCAGTACTTC	CASSPSGLAKTDEQYF
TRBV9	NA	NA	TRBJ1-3	TGTGCCAGCAGCGCTGATTCAGGCTCTGGAAACACCATATATTTT	CASSADSGSGNTIYF
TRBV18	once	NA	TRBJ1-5	TGTGCCAGCTCACCAGGAGGAGAAGGGAATCAGCCCCAGCATTTT	CASSPGGEGNQPQHF
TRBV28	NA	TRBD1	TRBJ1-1	TGTGCCAGCAATATGAAACTCGACAGGGGAGACACTGAAGCTTTCTTT	CASNMKLDRGDTEAFF
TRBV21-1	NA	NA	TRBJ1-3	TGTGCCAGCAGCAAACCCGGCTCTGGAAACACCATATATTTT	CASSKPGSGNTIYF
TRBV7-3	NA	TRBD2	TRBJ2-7	TGTGCCAGCAGCTCCCGGGCTAGCGGGAATTTCTCCTACGAGCAGTACTTC	CASSSRASGNFSYEQYF
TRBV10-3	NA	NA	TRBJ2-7	TGTGCCATCAGTTTTACGGGCGCTCGCTCCTACGAGCAGTACTTC	CAISFTGARSYEQYF
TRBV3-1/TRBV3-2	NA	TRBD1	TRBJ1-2	TGTGCCAGCAGCCAAGATAACAGGGGTGGTGGCTACACCTTC	CASSQDNRGGGYTF
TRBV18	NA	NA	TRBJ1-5	TGTGCCAGCTCACCGCAGAGTATGGGGGCAGGTCAGCCCCAGCATTTT	CASSPQSMGAGQPQHF
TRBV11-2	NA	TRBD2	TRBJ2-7	TGTGCCAGCAGCCCCGGCGGACTAGCGGGCCTTTTACAATTC	CASSPGGLAGLLQF
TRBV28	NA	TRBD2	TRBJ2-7	TGTGCCAGCAGCTTGGGACTAGCGGGAGCCTACGAGCAGTACTTC	CASSLGLAGAYEQYF
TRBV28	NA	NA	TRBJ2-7	TGTGCCAGCAGTTTAACGAACCCGAGGGCTTACGAGCAGTACTTC	CASSLTNPRAYEQYF
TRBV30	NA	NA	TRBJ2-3	TGTGCCTGGGAGGGGAGGACCACAGATACGCAGTATTTT	CAWEGRTTDTQYF
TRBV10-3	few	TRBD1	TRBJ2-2	TGTGCCATCAGATCCGGGACAGGGGTCACCGGGGAGCTGTTTTTT	CAIRSGTGVTGELFF
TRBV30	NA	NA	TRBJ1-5	TGTGCCTGGAGTCCGAATAGCAATCAGCCCCAGCATTTT	CAWSPNSNQPQHF
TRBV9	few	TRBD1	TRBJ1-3	TGTGCCAGCAGCGTATCAACAGGGGGCTTCTCTGGAAACACCATATATTTT	CASSVSTGGFSGNTIYF